These T cell receptor beta chains were read from a single sample in a study of cytomegalovirus exposure and HLA in healthy donors. The data were produced by immunoSEQ multiplex PCR, yet TCRdb's version contains in-frame clones alone and is incomplete. The table has around 160,000 clones, around 73% seen once. The sample comprised PBMCs. These receptors all stem from a male donor in good health and CMV-seronegative. Each CDR3 is given with its conserved first and last residue. Clone size is given for some rows only: seen once, a few or many times, or a class if the clone is expanded.

clone_size j_call v_call cdr3_aa
- TRBJ2-5 TRBV11-1 CASSFRTGSTEEETQYF
- TRBJ2-3 TRBV28 CASSFPPRGRAETDTQYF
- TRBJ2-1 TRBV6-5 CASSRQLADNEQFF
- TRBJ1-2 TRBV28 CASTSLSQSYGYTF
- TRBJ1-3 TRBV6-1 CASSETLPGQGAGNTIYF
- TRBJ2-5 TRBV27 CASSLSGGGQETQYF
once TRBJ2-3 TRBV29-1 CSVQRGLAGGGDTQYF
few TRBJ1-6 TRBV5-4 CASSPWLSPLHF
- TRBJ2-1 TRBV30 CARGRGSSYNEQFF
- TRBJ1-4 TRBV7-8 CASSLERQGMGKLFF
once TRBJ1-4 TRBV4-2 CASSQDPGQRNEKLFF
- TRBJ2-3 TRBV28 CASSPAGTQYF
- TRBJ1-1 TRBV27 CASSLGQPGKTEAFF
- TRBJ1-3 TRBV13 CASSPGTYSGNTIYF
- TRBJ2-5 TRBV10-3 CAIGTVQETQYF
- TRBJ2-7 TRBV27 CASSSWAGGGVEQYF
- TRBJ2-2 TRBV6-6 CASSYQTPNTGELFF
- TRBJ2-3 TRBV7-2 CASSRDGGQDTQYF
- TRBJ1-1 TRBV6-6 CASSYPGLNTEAFF
- TRBJ2-1 TRBV25-1 CASRGGMNNEQFF
few TRBJ2-7 TRBV8-2 CGSTRDRGPYEQYF
- TRBJ2-7 TRBV25-1 CAGSDSGGLPQYF
- TRBJ1-2 TRBV6-4 CASSDSRTGGDYGYTF
- TRBJ2-1 TRBV11-2 CASSFTGTGEYNEQFF
- TRBJ2-3 TRBV7-2 CASSPLWTGGYTDTQYF
- TRBJ1-2 TRBV21-1 CASSKAKSGGPDGYTF
- TRBJ2-7 TRBV4-3 CASSQGSYYEQYF
- TRBJ1-1 TRBV5-6 CASSLDRGPEAFF
- TRBJ2-1 TRBV10-3 CAITDRGDEQFF
- TRBJ1-6 TRBV6-1 CASSDSAGDLHF
- TRBJ2-1 TRBV6-1 CASSAETGDLFF
- TRBJ1-4 TRBV5-6 CASRRRAGDEKLFF
- TRBJ2-1 TRBV6-5 CASSPGTSGTNEQFF
- TRBJ2-3 TRBV6-4 CASAEVASGTDTQYF
once TRBJ2-1 TRBV28 CASSSRGGAVNEQFF
- TRBJ1-6 TRBV18 CASSPGTGGSPLHF
- TRBJ2-2 TRBV9 CASSLRGGNTGELFF
once TRBJ1-4 TRBV19 CASGIQGHATNEKLFF
- TRBJ1-5 TRBV10-3 CAISESWTASNQPQHF
- TRBJ1-6 TRBV7-2 CASSTRSGQGVNSPLHF
- TRBJ2-5 TRBV5-4 CASSRTSEPGTQYF
- TRBJ2-1 TRBV28 CASLEPSSYNEQFF
- TRBJ1-2 TRBV13 CASSSDQGDGYTF
- TRBJ2-7 TRBV6-6 CASSLRDRGTYEQYF
few TRBJ1-5 TRBV5-1 CASSLDQGSNQPQHF
- TRBJ2-3 TRBV28 CASSPLAPATSAQYF
- TRBJ2-1 TRBV7-3 CASSLTKRGAAYNEQFF
once TRBJ2-1 TRBV19 CASSIRRQKLNNEQFF
- TRBJ1-1 TRBV11-1 CASSLAGGGTEAFF
- TRBJ1-4 TRBV6-5 CASRKGGEKLFF
- TRBJ2-7 TRBV7-7 CASSPGLAGYEQYF
- TRBJ2-1 TRBV20-1 CSVMSGYEQFF
- TRBJ1-6 TRBV7-9 CASSLVSQGNSPLHF
- TRBJ2-5 TRBV5-1 CASSSLTGGGQETQYF